Each of the 9 T cell receptor beta chains below was sequenced from the same sample in a study of OX40 agonist ivuxolimab in advanced cancers. TCRdb's copy holds only in-frame clones and misses some; the assay was immunoSEQ multiplex PCR. The table records 66,000 or so clones, roughly 85% of them present only once. Sequencing was performed on CD4+ or CD8+ T cells sorted from blood, taken in a trial of the OX40 agonist ivuxolimab. The receptor set was obtained from an adult with an advanced solid tumor such as melanoma, head and neck, liver or kidney cancer.

A few counts support this clone. The CDR3 loop is CAWSVRDNQPQHF. The CDR3 coding sequence is TGTGCCTGGAGTGTACGGGATAATCAGCCCCAGCATTTT. The rearrangement links TRBV30 to TRBJ1-5, with D hard to call. Trimming stripped 0 bases from V and 4 bases from J, with 7 bases between. In germline, CDR1 is GTSNPN, CDR2 SVGIG (reference sequence). This CDR3 spans 13 amino acids. The entire variable domain, with the rest obtained from reference TRBV30 and TRBJ1-5, is as follows: SQTIHQWPATLVQPVGSPLSLECTVEGTSNPNLYWYRQAAGRGLQLLFYSVGIGQISSEVPQNLSASRPQDRQFILSSKKLLLSDSGFYLCAWSVRDNQPQHFGDGTRLSIL.

The chain uses TRBV2 and TRBJ1-1; D may be TRBD1 (6 bases). Trimming pared 8 bases from V and 4 bases from J, leaving 17 bases between. Germline V gene sequence: CDR1 SNHLY, CDR2 FYNNEI. The CDR3 spans 14 residues. As DNA, the CDR3 is TGTGCCAGCCAACACGAATTGACAGGCACTGAAGCTTTCTTT. This encodes CASQHELTGTEAFF. Combining the CDR3 with reference TRBV2 and TRBJ1-1 gives the whole variable domain EPEVTQTPSHQVTQMGQEVILRCVPISNHLYFYWYRQILGQKVEFLVSFYNNEISEKSEIFDDQFSVERPDGSNFTLKIRSTKLEDSAMYFCASQHELTGTEAFFGQGTRLTVV.

The chain links TRBV30 to TRBJ2-7, with D perhaps TRBD1 (7 bases). The CDR3 is made up of 14 amino acids. Trimming stripped 3 bases from V and 0 bases from J, with 12 bases between. From germline, CDR1 is GTSNPN and CDR2 SVGIG (reference sequence). CDR3 in DNA: TGTGCCTGGAGAACGGGGGACAGCTCCTACGAGCAGTACTTC. Its translation: CAWRTGDSSYEQYF.

The chain combines TRBV19 with TRBJ2-1; TRBD2 agrees at 9 bases. Germline V gene sequence: CDR1 LNHDA, CDR2 SQIVND (reference sequence). The CDR3 is 19 amino acids. J was trimmed by 0 bases and V by 3 bases; bases with no gene match: 12. The CDR3: CASSMEMGAGGPSYNEQFF. Written as DNA, the CDR3 is TGTGCCAGTAGTATGGAGATGGGGGCGGGAGGGCCCTCCTACAATGAGCAGTTCTTC.

This rearrangement joins TRBV5-4 to TRBJ2-7; 9 bases map to TRBD2. V gave up 7 bases and J gave up 5 bases; unmatched junction bases: 16. Germline CDR1 reads SGHNT; CDR2 reads YYREEE (reference sequence). CDR3 size: 16 residues. The CDR3, as DNA: TGTGCCAGCCAGCCGGGAGGAGCGGGAGGAGGTGACGAGCAGTACTTC. Protein: CASQPGGAGGGDEQYF.

The genes are TRBV19 and TRBJ2-3; tentative D call: TRBD2 (6 bases). The germline V gene has CDR1 LNHDA and CDR2 SQIVND (reference sequence). The CDR3 has 14 amino acids. V was pared by 6 bases and J by 1 base, with 11 bases between. The CDR3 coding sequence is TGTGCCAGTAGCTGGGACTCGCGCACAGATACGCAGTATTTT. Translated, it gives CASSWDSRTDTQYF.

V usage is TRBV6-5 and J usage is TRBJ1-5, with 9 bases matching TRBD1. With 4 bases clipped from V and 6 bases from J, the junction kept 4 bases outside the gene matches. Germline lookup yields CDR1 MNHEY and CDR2 SVGAGI. The CDR3 spans 14 residues. CDR3 nucleotides: TGTGCCAGCAGTTCCGGACAGGGGACTCAGCCCCAGCATTTT. Translating gives CASSSGQGTQPQHF.

The chain uses TRBV28 and TRBJ1-6; no definite D call. CDR1 is MDHEN, CDR2 SYDVKM, per germline. The CDR3 is 12 residues long. Trimming left V 6 bases short and J 7 bases short, with 7 bases between. The DNA for the CDR3 is TGTGCCAGCAGGGTTGGGAATTCACCCCTCCACTTT. Encoded protein: CASRVGNSPLHF.

This clone occurred a few times. The chain is built from TRBV5-1 and TRBJ1-2, with D hard to call. Trimming shortened V by 0 bases and J by 3 bases, and 6 bases separated the two germline ends. The germline V gene has CDR1 SGHRS and CDR2 YFSETQ. The CDR3 is made up of 13 amino acids. CDR3 DNA sequence: TGCGCCAGCAGCTTGGAGCAGGACTATGGCTACACCTTC. Translated, it gives CASSLEQDYGYTF.